This entry features one T cell receptor beta chain sequence. Its antigen is not identified. RNA was isolated and reverse transcribed to cDNA, the sequencing template. The protocol was immunoSEQ multiplex PCR, while the TCRdb copy is restricted to in-frame clones and leaves out a portion. The sample has 110,000 to 150,000 clones, about two thirds seen once. These data belong to a study of CD8+ T cells in alopecia areata. Study results and limitations: Lesional scalp, notably in alopecia totalis/universalis, had clonality above that of normal scalp. Resident alphabeta T cells of normal skin are also sequenced in scalp samples.

CDR1 is SGDLS and CDR2 is YYNGEE in the germline V gene. CDR3 length: 13 amino acids. V lost 3 bases to trimming and J lost 4 bases, with 10 bases between them. Sequencing was carried out using CD8+ T cells sorted from blood. The chain links TRBV9 to TRBJ1-1; TRBD1 is a possible D gene (5 bases). The receptor's source is a human donor in good health. CDR3 region: CASSAGGVTEAFF. CDR3 DNA sequence: TGTGCCAGCAGCGCCGGGGGTGTCACTGAAGCTTTCTTT.